This TCR beta chain is from a study of technical replicates of blood from a few donors (dated by TCRdb to 2016 to 2017). Receptor amplification or capture employed the immunoSEQ multiplex PCR assay. What TCRdb holds here is the immuneACCESS table cut down to in-frame rearrangements. Part of the clones is not present; checked against another copy, under half of the missing clones reflect an unresolved V gene, and the others are unexplained. The sample table holds over 80,000 clones, of which about 96% were seen once. Of the sample, about 0.36% falls within the top ten clones. Concerning this clone itself: Its specific antigen is unknown. It has no much larger one-base neighbor in the sample; base qualities were not kept.

The sample taken for sequencing was T cells isolated from PBMCs. The receptor was isolated from a human donor in good health.

The CDR3 in this case is CARSLGDSPYNEQFF. The DNA sequence reads TGTGCCAGAAGCTTGGGGGACAGCCCTTACAATGAGCAGTTCTTC. The sequence links TRBV5-3 to TRBJ2-1; TRBD1 matches 7 bases in the middle. TRBV5-3 counts as an open reading frame of uncertain function. The CDR3 covers 15 residues, taking in both the cysteine and the phenylalanine. Here the CDR3 DNA is all that survives: 45 bases in frame from base 1. Clipping removes 0 bases from V and 4 bases from J, with 4 as the unmatched junction base count.